Here is one T cell receptor beta chain with its context. One entry per CDR3 protein, called by TCRdb with MiXCR from the RT-PCR reads. The sample has roughly 960,000 distinct CDR3 sequences, approximately 18% seen once. Trimming removed 2 bases from V and 15 bases from J; junction bases left unmatched: 9. This CDR3 has 13 residues. Germline CDR1 LGHDT, CDR2 YNNKEL (reference sequence). The sample originates from a study of patients and donors after allogeneic stem cell transplantation. Sequencing input: blood, either unsorted or a sorted T cell fraction (not recorded which). The clonotype originates from a human donor who was either an allogeneic HSCT recipient or a stem cell or donor lymphocyte infusion donor (not recorded which). It is not recorded whose cells these are; they may come from a transplant donor. The V gene is TRBV3-1, the J gene TRBJ2-1; 8 bases match TRBD1. The CDR3 bases are TGTGCCAGCAGCCAACCCGGACAGGGCGGGCCGTTCTTC. Residues: CASSQPGQGGPFF.